This is a list of T cell receptor beta chains from one sample in a study of spatial heterogeneity in lung cancer. MiXCR, applied by TCRdb to the 5' RACE reads, yields one record per CDR3 protein. The sample has some 32,000 distinct CDR3 sequences, 8.5% to 12% seen once. The source material was PBMCs, sampled at follow-up. The receptors shown here come from a female donor with early-stage non-small cell lung cancer. Both conserved end residues are part of each CDR3. D genes are given only for firm matches. Clone size is given for some rows only: seen once, a few or many times, or a class if the clone is expanded.

J | V | size | D | length | CDR3 | DNA
TRBJ2-1 | TRBV29-1 | many | . | 14 | CSVEFLASYNEQFF | TGCAGCGTTGAATTCCTAGCATCCTACAATGAGCAGTTCTTC
TRBJ1-2 | TRBV2 | few | TRBD1 | 13 | CASRGTGSYGYTF | TGTGCCAGCAGGGGGACAGGGAGCTATGGCTACACCTTC
TRBJ2-3 | TRBV2 | few | TRBD2 | 19 | CASSEGSGGASSSTDTQYF | TGTGCCAGCAGTGAAGGTAGCGGGGGGGCATCATCTAGCACAGATACGCAGTATTTT
TRBJ2-2 | TRBV24-1 | many | TRBD1 | 14 | CATRGQGATGELFF | TGTGCCACCCGGGGACAGGGCGCCACCGGGGAGCTGTTTTTT
TRBJ2-7 | TRBV9 | many | TRBD1 | 13 | CASSPGTGYEQYF | TGTGCCAGCAGTCCCGGGACAGGGTACGAGCAGTACTTC
TRBJ1-2 | TRBV6-5 | few | . | 13 | CASSYFDRLGYTF | TGTGCCAGCAGTTACTTTGACAGGCTGGGCTACACCTTC
TRBJ2-5 | TRBV5-1 | many | TRBD2 | 13 | CASSSGGGQTQYF | TGCGCCAGCAGCTCCGGGGGGGGTCAGACCCAGTACTTC
TRBJ2-1 | TRBV4-2 | . | . | 16 | CASSQGQILIYNEQFF | TGTGCCAGCAGCCAAGGACAGATCCTGATCTACAATGAGCAGTTCTTC
TRBJ2-7 | TRBV4-3 | few | . | 17 | CASSPGGAATPSYEQYF | TGCGCCAGCAGCCCAGGTGGGGCAGCAACCCCCTCCTACGAGCAGTACTTC
TRBJ1-5 | TRBV12-3/TRBV12-4 | few | . | 14 | CASSPGHLNQPQHF | TGTGCCAGCAGTCCGGGACATCTCAATCAGCCCCAGCATTTT
TRBJ1-6 | TRBV7-2 | . | . | 12 | CASTQGNSPLHF | TGTGCCAGCACCCAAGGGAATTCACCCCTCCACTTT
TRBJ1-1 | TRBV28 | . | . | 14 | CASSLEGGYTEAFF | TGTGCCAGCAGTTTAGAGGGGGGGTACACTGAAGCTTTCTTT
TRBJ1-5 | TRBV12-3/TRBV12-4 | many | . | 13 | CASSDQTFQPQHF | TGTGCCAGCAGTGATCAGACGTTCCAGCCCCAGCATTTT
TRBJ2-3 | TRBV11-1 | many | TRBD2 | 15 | CASSSIAGDTDTQYF | TGTGCCAGCAGCTCGATAGCGGGGGACACAGATACGCAGTATTTT
TRBJ1-6 | TRBV2 | many | . | 12 | CASSETNSPLHF | TGTGCCAGCAGTGAGACGAATTCACCCCTCCACTTT
TRBJ2-7 | TRBV7-6 | few | . | 16 | CASSLASEVISYEQYF | TGTGCCAGCAGCTTAGCTTCGGAGGTGATCTCCTACGAGCAGTACTTC
TRBJ2-2 | TRBV20-1 | many | . | 15 | CSARIGGPGTGELFF | TGCAGTGCCCGGATCGGGGGGCCGGGCACCGGGGAGCTGTTTTTT
TRBJ1-6 | TRBV15 | . | . | 14 | CATSSQTDNSPLHF | TGTGCCACCAGTTCCCAAACGGATAATTCACCCCTCCACTTT
TRBJ1-4 | TRBV6-1 | few | . | 13 | CASRTEGYEKLFF | TGTGCCAGCAGGACAGAAGGATATGAAAAACTGTTTTTT
TRBJ1-2 | TRBV3-1 | many | . | 12 | CASSRTDYGYTF | TGTGCCAGCAGCCGGACAGATTATGGCTACACCTTC
TRBJ2-7 | TRBV27 | . | . | 14 | CASSLSRGGKEQYF | TGTGCCAGCAGTTTAAGTAGAGGGGGGAAGGAGCAGTACTTC
TRBJ2-1 | TRBV28 | . | TRBD2 | 19 | CASSPGGLAGASSYNEQFF | TGTGCCAGCAGTCCCGGGGGACTAGCGGGGGCCTCATCCTACAATGAGCAGTTCTTC